The T cell receptor beta chain under discussion was sequenced for a study of T-cell reconstitution after alpha-beta-depleted transplantation in children. Broader study findings: At one year after transplant, newly produced T cells mostly accounted for T-cell counts and diversity.

The authors prepared the TCRbeta library with unique molecular identifiers. TCRdb reprocessed the PCR reads with MiXCR, giving one entry per CDR3 protein. The sample consists of over 450,000 distinct CDR3 sequences, roughly a tenth of them appearing once. With V trimmed by 0 bases and J by 7 bases, 9 bases remained unmatched. CDR1 is LNHNV, CDR2 YYDKDF, per germline (reference sequence). The CDR3 totals 17 residues. The table lists this clonotype with many counts. Its specificity is not known. The chain uses TRBV15 and TRBJ1-6; 7 bases line up with TRBD1. Sequencing was performed on PBMCs, taken before TCRalphabeta/CD19-depleted stem cell transplant. The sequence came from a child aged 2-15 years with inherited bone marrow failure, due to receive a stem cell transplant. The chain's CDR3 is CATSRDGVGTANSPLHF. In DNA, the CDR3 is TGTGCCACCAGCAGAGATGGGGTCGGGACAGCCAATTCACCCCTCCACTTT.